This is a list of T cell receptor beta chains from one sample in a study of shared clonotypes between healthy human individuals. The repertoire was sequenced with immunoSEQ multiplex PCR; TCRdb's copy has only in-frame clones and lacks some. The sample records some 2,500,000 clones, approximately 93% being singletons. Sequencing was done on a sample of naive CD4+ T cells from PBMCs. The receptors originated from a man between 18 and 29 years old in good health. Some clones in this sample may be carry-over from other donors' samples. Each CDR3 is given with its conserved first and last residue. The order of the fields is J gene, V gene, CDR3 protein.

j_gene: TRBJ1-5
v_gene: TRBV2
CDR3aa: CASSPGGGQPQHF

j_gene: TRBJ2-2
v_gene: TRBV5-5
CDR3aa: CASSLLTGTGELFF

j_gene: TRBJ2-3
v_gene: TRBV11-2
CDR3aa: CASSPRTGADTQYF

j_gene: TRBJ1-1
v_gene: TRBV28
CDR3aa: CASSFPRGGTEAFF

j_gene: TRBJ1-3
v_gene: TRBV28
CDR3aa: CASTGRDRNTIYF

j_gene: TRBJ2-1
v_gene: TRBV18
CDR3aa: CASSPGTSGSYNEQFF

j_gene: TRBJ2-5
v_gene: TRBV7-2
CDR3aa: CASSLGTVKETQYF

j_gene: TRBJ2-1
v_gene: TRBV15
CDR3aa: CATSRGGDEQFF

j_gene: TRBJ2-7
v_gene: TRBV9
CDR3aa: CASSAGLHSEQYF

j_gene: TRBJ2-7
v_gene: TRBV5-6
CDR3aa: CASSLVGPDYEQYF

j_gene: TRBJ1-2
v_gene: TRBV28
CDR3aa: CASSWTGGLYGYTF

j_gene: TRBJ1-2
v_gene: TRBV30
CDR3aa: CAWNRGAGYGYTF

j_gene: TRBJ1-1
v_gene: TRBV27
CDR3aa: CASSKGQGMNTEAFF

j_gene: TRBJ2-2
v_gene: TRBV5-4
CDR3aa: CASSGGRGTNTGELFF

j_gene: TRBJ2-2
v_gene: TRBV2
CDR3aa: CASSLTVTGELFF

j_gene: TRBJ2-7
v_gene: TRBV7-9
CDR3aa: CASSSSGRAYEQYF